This is a list of T cell receptor beta chains from one sample in a study of blood T cell repertoires in COVID-19. Produced via immunoSEQ multiplex PCR; TCRdb's table is partial and in-frame only. The profile shows roughly 220,000 clones, 65% to 85% of them singletons. The sample consisted of peripheral blood. These receptors originate from an older woman with acute or convalescent COVID-19. Each CDR3 is given with its conserved first and last residue. D genes are given only for firm matches. Clone size is not always given. Where it is, it says once, few, many or a class for expanded clones.

D: TRBD1
V: TRBV11-1
size: once
J: TRBJ1-1
CDR3: CASTDDHRGEAFF
DNA: TGTGCCAGCACCGACGACCACAGGGGTGAAGCTTTCTTT

D: -
V: TRBV6-1
size: -
J: TRBJ1-1
CDR3: CASSEFSGMNTEAFF
DNA: TGTGCCAGCAGTGAATTTTCGGGGATGAACACTGAAGCTTTCTTT

D: TRBD1
V: TRBV10-3
size: -
J: TRBJ1-3
CDR3: CAISRQGGSGNTIYF
DNA: TGTGCCATCAGCCGACAGGGGGGCTCTGGAAACACCATATATTTT

D: -
V: TRBV11-1
size: -
J: TRBJ1-1
CDR3: CASSPPDSDEVFF
DNA: TGTGCCAGCAGCCCCCCGGACTCGGACGAAGTCTTCTTT

D: -
V: TRBV9
size: -
J: TRBJ2-2
CDR3: CASSVDLQGSGELFF
DNA: TGTGCCAGCAGCGTAGATCTCCAGGGGTCCGGGGAGCTGTTTTTT

D: TRBD2
V: TRBV2
size: -
J: TRBJ2-7
CDR3: CASSELGLASYEQYF
DNA: TGTGCCAGCAGTGAGCTGGGACTAGCGTCCTACGAGCAGTACTTC

D: -
V: TRBV29-1
size: -
J: TRBJ1-1
CDR3: CSVSETGREGTEAFF
DNA: TGCAGCGTTAGTGAAACAGGGAGGGAGGGCACTGAAGCTTTCTTT

D: -
V: TRBV3-1/TRBV3-2
size: -
J: TRBJ1-4
CDR3: CASSPNNEKLFF
DNA: TGTGCCAGCAGTCCAAATAATGAAAAACTGTTTTTT

D: TRBD1
V: TRBV18
size: once
J: TRBJ1-2
CDR3: CASSPGTGGDYGYTF
DNA: TGTGCCAGCTCCCCAGGGACAGGGGGAGACTATGGCTACACCTTC

D: -
V: TRBV6-5
size: -
J: TRBJ1-2
CDR3: CASMMQAASGYTF
DNA: TGTGCCAGCATGATGCAGGCCGCCTCAGGCTACACCTTC

D: -
V: TRBV29-1
size: -
J: TRBJ1-2
CDR3: CSVGENEGYTF
DNA: TGCAGCGTTGGTGAGAATGAGGGCTACACCTTC

D: TRBD2
V: TRBV7-8
size: -
J: TRBJ2-1
CDR3: CASSLGLAGHNEQFF
DNA: TGTGCCAGCAGCTTGGGACTAGCGGGACACAATGAGCAGTTCTTC

D: TRBD1
V: TRBV6-6
size: -
J: TRBJ1-1
CDR3: CASSHGQGTTEAFF
DNA: TGTGCCAGCAGCCACGGACAGGGAACCACTGAAGCTTTCTTT

D: -
V: TRBV28
size: -
J: TRBJ1-6
CDR3: CASSTTSRVSPLHF
DNA: TGTGCCAGCAGCACTACAAGCCGGGTTTCACCCCTCCACTTT

D: TRBD1
V: TRBV16
size: -
J: TRBJ2-1
CDR3: CASSQSVTGGSYNEQFF
DNA: TGTGCCAGCAGCCAATCGGTGACAGGGGGCTCCTACAATGAGCAGTTCTTC

D: TRBD1
V: TRBV18
size: -
J: TRBJ1-2
CDR3: CASSPTGVGYTF
DNA: TGTGCCAGCTCCCCTACAGGGGTAGGCTACACCTTC

D: -
V: TRBV5-5
size: -
J: TRBJ1-6
CDR3: CASSLTGLDSPLHF
DNA: TGTGCCAGCAGTCTAACAGGGTTAGATTCACCCCTCCACTTT